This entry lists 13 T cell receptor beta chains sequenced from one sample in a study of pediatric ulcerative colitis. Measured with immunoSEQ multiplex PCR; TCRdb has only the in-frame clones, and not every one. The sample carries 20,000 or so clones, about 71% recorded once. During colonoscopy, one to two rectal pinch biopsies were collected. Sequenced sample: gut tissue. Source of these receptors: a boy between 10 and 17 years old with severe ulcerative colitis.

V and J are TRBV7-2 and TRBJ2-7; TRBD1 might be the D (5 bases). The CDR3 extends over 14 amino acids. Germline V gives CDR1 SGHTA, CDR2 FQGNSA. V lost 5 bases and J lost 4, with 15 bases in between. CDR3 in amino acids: CASSLTAGQYEQYF. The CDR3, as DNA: TGTGCCAGCAGCCTCACGGCAGGGCAGTACGAGCAGTACTTC.

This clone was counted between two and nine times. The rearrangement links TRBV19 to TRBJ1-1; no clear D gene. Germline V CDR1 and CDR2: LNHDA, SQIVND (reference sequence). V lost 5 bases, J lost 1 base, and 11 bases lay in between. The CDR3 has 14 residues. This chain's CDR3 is CASSPLWGNTEAFF. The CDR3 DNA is TGTGCCAGTAGTCCTCTTTGGGGGAACACTGAAGCTTTCTTT.

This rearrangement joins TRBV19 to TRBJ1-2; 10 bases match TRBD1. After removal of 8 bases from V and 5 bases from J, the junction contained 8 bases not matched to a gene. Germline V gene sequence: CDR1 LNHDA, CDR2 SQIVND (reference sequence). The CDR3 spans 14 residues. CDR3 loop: CASGQGVTRYGYTF. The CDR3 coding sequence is TGTGCCAGTGGACAGGGGGTAACAAGATATGGCTACACCTTC.

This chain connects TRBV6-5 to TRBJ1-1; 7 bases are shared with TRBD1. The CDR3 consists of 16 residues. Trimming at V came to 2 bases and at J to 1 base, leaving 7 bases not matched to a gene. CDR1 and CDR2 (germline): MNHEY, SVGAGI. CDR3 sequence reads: CASSYTRGNRNTEAFF. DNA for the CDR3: TGTGCCAGCAGTTACACCAGGGGGAATAGGAACACTGAAGCTTTCTTT.

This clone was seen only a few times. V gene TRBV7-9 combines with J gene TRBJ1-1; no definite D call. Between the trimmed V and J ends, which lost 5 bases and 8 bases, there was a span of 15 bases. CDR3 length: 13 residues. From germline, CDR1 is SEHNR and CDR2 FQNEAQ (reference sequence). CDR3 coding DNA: TGTGCCAGCAGCCTCTATGGTGAAACGGAAGCTTTCTTT. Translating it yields CASSLYGETEAFF.

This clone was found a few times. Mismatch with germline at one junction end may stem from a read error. CDR3 loop: CASSKLAESAPMMDF. CDR3 DNA sequence: TGTGCCAGCAGTAAATTAGCAGAATCGGCACCTATGATGGACTTC. This chain links TRBV6-1 with TRBJ2-4; D uncertain. The CDR3 covers 15 residues. The germline gives CDR1 MNHNS, CDR2 SASEGT.

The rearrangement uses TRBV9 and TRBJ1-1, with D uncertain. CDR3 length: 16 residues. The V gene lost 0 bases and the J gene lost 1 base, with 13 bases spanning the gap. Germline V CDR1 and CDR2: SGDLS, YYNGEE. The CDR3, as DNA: TGTGCCAGCAGCGTAGCTTTTTCGGGCGGGAACACTGAAGCTTTCTTT. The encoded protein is CASSVAFSGGNTEAFF.

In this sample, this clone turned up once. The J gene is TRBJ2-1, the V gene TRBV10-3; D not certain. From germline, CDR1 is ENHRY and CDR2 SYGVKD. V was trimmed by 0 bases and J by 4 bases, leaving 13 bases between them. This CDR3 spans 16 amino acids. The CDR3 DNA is TGTGCCATCAGTGAGTCGTCGGGTGGGATTTACAATGAGCAGTTCTTC. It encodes CAISESSGGIYNEQFF.

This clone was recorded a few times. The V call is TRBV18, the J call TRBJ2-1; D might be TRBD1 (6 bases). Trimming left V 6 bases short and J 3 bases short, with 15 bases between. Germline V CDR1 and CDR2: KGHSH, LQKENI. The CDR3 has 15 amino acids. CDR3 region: CASSLARTDYNEQFF. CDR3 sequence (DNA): TGTGCCAGCTCCCTGGCCAGGACAGACTACAATGAGCAGTTCTTC.

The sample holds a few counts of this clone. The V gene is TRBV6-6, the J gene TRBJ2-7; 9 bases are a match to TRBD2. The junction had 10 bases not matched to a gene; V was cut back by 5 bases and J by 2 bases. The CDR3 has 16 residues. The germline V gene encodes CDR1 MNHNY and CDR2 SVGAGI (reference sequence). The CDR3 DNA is TGTGCCAGCAGTAAGAGCGGGGGGCCACTTCCCTACGAGCAGTACTTC. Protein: CASSKSGGPLPYEQYF.

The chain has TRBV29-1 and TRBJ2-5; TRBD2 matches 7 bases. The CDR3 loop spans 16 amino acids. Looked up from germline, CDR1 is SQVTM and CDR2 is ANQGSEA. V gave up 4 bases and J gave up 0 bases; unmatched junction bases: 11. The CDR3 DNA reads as TGCAGCGTTGGTGGGATTTCGGGGGGATACCAAGAGACCCAGTACTTC. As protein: CSVGGISGGYQETQYF.

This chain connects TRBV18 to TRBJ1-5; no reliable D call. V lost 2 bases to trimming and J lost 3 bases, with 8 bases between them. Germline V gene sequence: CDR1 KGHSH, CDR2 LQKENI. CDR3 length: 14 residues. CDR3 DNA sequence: TGTGCCAGCTCACCAATGGGGAACAATCAGCCCCAGCATTTT. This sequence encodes CASSPMGNNQPQHF.

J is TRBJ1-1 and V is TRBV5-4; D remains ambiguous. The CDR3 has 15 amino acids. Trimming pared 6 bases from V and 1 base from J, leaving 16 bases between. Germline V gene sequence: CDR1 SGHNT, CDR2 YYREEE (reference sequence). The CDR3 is CASNLLGGSNTEAFF. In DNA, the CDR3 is TGTGCCAGCAATCTTTTAGGAGGGTCGAACACTGAAGCTTTCTTT.